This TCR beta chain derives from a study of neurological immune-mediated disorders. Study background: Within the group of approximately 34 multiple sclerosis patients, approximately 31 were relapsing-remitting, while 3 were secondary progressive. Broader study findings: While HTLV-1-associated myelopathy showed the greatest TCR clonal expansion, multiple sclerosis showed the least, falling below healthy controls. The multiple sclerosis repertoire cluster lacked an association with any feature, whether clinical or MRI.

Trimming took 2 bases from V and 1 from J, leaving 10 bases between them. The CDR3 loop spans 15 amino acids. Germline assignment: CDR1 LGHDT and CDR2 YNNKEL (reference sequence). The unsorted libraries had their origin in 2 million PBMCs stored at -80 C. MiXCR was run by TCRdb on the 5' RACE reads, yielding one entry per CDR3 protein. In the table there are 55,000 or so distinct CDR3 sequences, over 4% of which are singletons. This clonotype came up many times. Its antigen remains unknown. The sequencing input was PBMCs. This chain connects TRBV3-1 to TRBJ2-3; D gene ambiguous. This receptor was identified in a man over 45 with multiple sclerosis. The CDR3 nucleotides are TGTGCCAGCAGCCAATCCGCGTCACGCACAGATACGCAGTATTTT. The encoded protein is CASSQSASRTDTQYF.